A single TCR beta chain is shown here with its context. Libraries were prepared by immunoSEQ multiplex PCR; TCRdb keeps only in-frame clonotypes and omits some of them. In the table there are 950,000 to 1,200,000 clones, about 80% of which are singletons. The CDR3 extends over 17 amino acids. The V and J ends lost 6 bases and 4 bases, in that order; junction bases with no gene match: 10. Germline CDR1 reads MNHEY; CDR2 reads SMNVEV (reference sequence). The data originate from a study of shared clonotypes between healthy human individuals. The chain uses TRBV27 and TRBJ2-1, with 12 positions matching TRBD2. The sequencing input was memory CD4+ T cells from PBMCs. Subset described: CD45RA-negative fraction. The TCR sequence derives from a man aged 18 to 30 in good health. Some clones in this sample may be carry-over from other donors' samples. The CDR3 DNA sequence: TGTGCCAGCAGGCGACTAGCGGGAGATTTGACGTACAATGAGCAGTTCTTC. Translation gives CASRRLAGDLTYNEQFF.